Shown below are 14 T cell receptor beta chains from a single sample sequenced in a study of T-cell reconstitution after alpha-beta-depleted transplantation in children. During its preparation, the TCRbeta library received unique molecular identifiers. TCRdb re-called the PCR reads with MiXCR, one entry per CDR3 protein. The sample has fewer than 550,000 distinct CDR3 sequences, roughly 11% seen once; the top ten hold approximately 14%. Sequencing was performed on PBMCs, mostly from graft donor cells, taken 180 days after TCRalphabeta/CD19-depleted stem cell transplant. The receptor source for this set is a female patient aged 2-15 years who had a stem cell transplant for aplastic anemia, so the T cells may come from the graft donor.

Here the CDR3 DNA reads TGTGCCAGCAGCGTAGGTGGGGCGGGCACCGGGGAGCTGTTTTTT. Protein: CASSVGGAGTGELFF. The V gene is TRBV9, the J gene TRBJ2-2; D tentatively reads TRBD1 or TRBD2 (5 bases each). The V and J ends lost 0 bases and 4 bases respectively, with 10 bases between them. The CDR3 is made up of 15 amino acids. CDR1 and CDR2 (germline): SGDLS, YYNGEE.

There are a few counts of this clonotype. The chain combines TRBV7-3 with TRBJ1-2; D remains unclear. The CDR3 length is 15 residues. Trimming took off 2 bases at V and 5 bases at J, with 15 bases between the two ends. The germline CDR1 and CDR2 sequences are SGHTA and FQGTGA. The CDR3 loop is CASSLSPTSSYGYTF. CDR3 coding DNA: TGTGCCAGCAGCTTATCCCCGACCTCTTCATATGGCTACACCTTC.

This clonotype has ten or more counts. The chain carries TRBV14 and TRBJ2-1; TRBD1 aligns across 11 bases. The CDR3 runs to 16 residues. Germline V CDR1 and CDR2: SGHDN, FVKESK. V lost 0 bases and J lost 3; bases outside the gene matches: 1. The CDR3 bases are TGTGCCAGCAGCCAAGATGGGACAGGGGGCTACAATGAGCAGTTCTTC. It is translated as CASSQDGTGGYNEQFF.

This clonotype was observed a few times. The CDR3 DNA is TGCAGCGCCCGCCGGGGGACTAGCCCCGGGTGGACCCAGTACTTC. It codes for CSARRGTSPGWTQYF. V and J are TRBV29-1 and TRBJ2-5; 9 nucleotides align to TRBD2. There are 15 residues in the CDR3. Per germline, CDR1 SQVTM and CDR2 ANQGSEA. Trimming at V came to 7 bases and at J to 7 bases, leaving 16 bases not matched to a gene.

V is TRBV7-2 and J is TRBJ1-2; a weak D match, TRBD1 (6 bases). The CDR3 extends over 13 amino acids. Germline CDR1 is SGHTA and CDR2 is FQGNSA. With 4 bases removed from V and 8 bases from J, the gap between germline ends came to 14 bases. CDR3 nucleotide sequence: TGTGCCAGCAGCTCACGGACAGAGGGCGGCTACACCTTC. Encoded protein: CASSSRTEGGYTF.

The chain employs TRBV7-8 and TRBJ2-7; 11 bases align to TRBD2. The CDR3 length is 16 residues. Germline-derived CDR1 and CDR2 are SGHVS and FQNEAQ. V trimming: 2 bases; J trimming: 2 bases; junction bases outside the gene matches: 5. Here the CDR3 DNA reads TGTGCCAGCAGCTTACGCACTAGCGGGGGAACCTACGAGCAGTACTTC. Translation gives CASSLRTSGGTYEQYF.

This clonotype has just a few counts. The chain recombines TRBV4-3 with TRBJ2-5, with D tentatively TRBD1 or TRBD2 (5 bases each). CDR1 and CDR2 (germline): LGHNA, YSLEER. The CDR3 has 13 residues. The V end was cut by 0 bases, the J end by 7 bases, with 9 bases between. The CDR3 DNA sequence: TGCGCCAGCAGCCAAGAAGATGGGGGGACCCAGTACTTC. Translated: CASSQEDGGTQYF.

At least ten counts were recorded for this clonotype. This sequence joins TRBV29-1 and TRBJ1-2; 7 bases fit TRBD1. Per germline, CDR1 SQVTM and CDR2 ANQGSEA. J gave up 8 bases and V 6 bases, and 12 bases lay outside the gene matches. The CDR3 is made up of 13 amino acids. CDR3 coding DNA: TGCAGCGTGCCCCCGACAGGGCTGGGAGGCTACACCTTC. It encodes CSVPPTGLGGYTF. Complete variable domain (other parts from reference TRBV29-1 and TRBJ1-2): SAVISQKPSRDICQRGTSLTIQCQVDSQVTMMFWYRQQPGQSLTLIATANQGSEATYESGFVIDKFPISRPNLTFSTLTVSNMSPEDSSIYLCSVPPTGLGGYTFGSGTRLTVV.

J is TRBJ2-7 and V is TRBV20-1; 8 positions match TRBD2. The J segment lost 2 bases and the V segment lost 1 base, leaving 7 bases of the junction unmatched. This CDR3 contains 15 residues. Germline CDR1 and CDR2: DFQATT and SNEGSKA (reference sequence). CDR3 residues: CSARARFSGAYEQYF. The CDR3 DNA reads as TGCAGTGCTAGAGCCCGGTTTAGCGGGGCCTACGAGCAGTACTTC.

The chain links TRBV28 to TRBJ2-1; D assignment may be TRBD1 or TRBD2 (6 bases each). V lost 0 bases and J 5 bases, leaving 17 bases between the germline ends. Germline CDR1 reads MDHEN; CDR2 reads SYDVKM. The CDR3 runs 17 residues. In DNA, the CDR3 is TGTGCCAGCAGTTTATGGGCGGGCGGGACATTGAACAATGAGCAGTTCTTC. Translation: CASSLWAGGTLNNEQFF.

The chain employs TRBV5-1 and TRBJ2-7; TRBD1 matches at 9 bases. CDR1 and CDR2 (germline): SGHRS, YFSETQ. The CDR3 has 16 amino acids. Germline trimming cut 5 bases from V and 1 base from J; bases unmatched to any gene: 10. The CDR3 loop reads CASSYVPGQGSYEQYF. CDR3 bases: TGCGCCAGCAGTTACGTCCCGGGACAGGGTTCCTACGAGCAGTACTTC. The full variable domain, its missing parts supplied by reference TRBV5-1 and TRBJ2-7, is KAGVTQTPRYLIKTRGQQVTLSCSPISGHRSVSWYQQTPGQGLQFLFEYFSETQRNKGNFPGRFSGRQFSNSRSEMNVSTLELGDSALYLCASSYVPGQGSYEQYFGPGTRLTVT.

This clonotype was seen only a few times. The chain has TRBV29-1 and TRBJ1-2; D not certain. Between the trimmed V and J ends, which lost 1 base and 8 bases, there was a span of 14 bases. The CDR3 length is 13 residues. Germline CDR1 is SQVTM and CDR2 is ANQGSEA. CDR3 sequence: CSVEASRRRGYTF. CDR3 nucleotide sequence: TGCAGCGTTGAAGCGAGCAGGCGAAGGGGCTACACCTTC.

In this sample, this clonotype turned up a few times. The V call is TRBV2, the J call TRBJ2-5; D is undetermined. Germline V lookup: CDR1 SNHLY, CDR2 FYNNEI. The CDR3 totals 14 residues. V lost 3 bases to trimming and J lost 1 base, with 9 bases between them. CDR3 nucleotide sequence: TGTGCCAGCAGTGATGGTAGCTTCCAAGAGACCCAGTACTTC. It encodes CASSDGSFQETQYF.

The V and J genes are TRBV20-1 and TRBJ2-7; 12 bases are a match to TRBD2. The CDR3 has 14 residues. Germline CDR1 DFQATT, CDR2 SNEGSKA (reference sequence). The ends lost 3 bases at V and 6 bases at J; junction bases unmatched: 6. CDR3 in DNA: TGCAGTGCTAGGGGGAGGGGACTAGCGGGCGAGCAGTACTTC. Its protein is CSARGRGLAGEQYF.